The clone carrying this T cell receptor beta chain was observed at least ten times. What it binds is not known. 5'RACE, which relied on constant-segment primers, yielded TCR alpha and TCR beta cDNA libraries carrying sample barcodes and UMIs. TCRdb reprocessed the 5' RACE reads with MiXCR, giving one entry per CDR3 protein. Counted here are 210,000 or so distinct CDR3 sequences, 18% occurring once; the ten biggest clones make up 2% to 2.5%. The data originate from a study of T-cell memory formation after mild COVID-19. Turning to the study itself: The study found TCR clusters largely donor specific. The study, taken as a whole, reports: Clones that got smaller from day 15 to 85 had even CD4/CD8, while clones growing later tipped toward CD4+.

The V and J ends lost 3 bases and 0 bases respectively, with 9 bases between them. The CDR3 length is 15 residues. This sequence originates from an adult woman who had mild COVID-19 (a few samples of this study predate the infection). Cell type and time point are not known. The sample taken for sequencing was PBMCs or a T cell subset sorted from them (not recorded which). This chain joins TRBV12-3 or TRBV12-4 and TRBJ2-1; D perhaps matches TRBD2 (6 bases). CDR3 nucleotide sequence: TGTGCCAGCAGTTTTAGCGGAAGCTCCTACAATGAGCAGTTCTTC. Translated: CASSFSGSSYNEQFF.